This entry lists 25 T cell receptor beta chains sequenced from one sample in a study of shared clonotypes between healthy human individuals. Clones were read by immunoSEQ multiplex PCR, and TCRdb kept only the in-frame ones, dropping some. The data contain some 1,100,000 clones, about 80% of them seen just once; the ten biggest clones take up 0.4% to 0.55%. Sequencing was performed on memory CD4+ T cells from PBMCs. Indicated subset: CD45RA-negative fraction. The source of these receptors is a man between 18 and 29 years old in good health. Some clones in this sample may be carry-over from other donors' samples.

The table lists this clone with a few counts. This chain links TRBV19 with TRBJ2-1; no firm D call. There are 11 residues in the CDR3. Trimming pared 8 bases from V and 5 bases from J, leaving 7 bases between. CDR1 and CDR2 from the germline V gene are LNHDA and SQIVND (reference sequence). CDR3 nucleotides: TGTGCCAGTTCATTCGACAATGAGCAGTTCTTC. Amino acids: CASSFDNEQFF. The variable domain in full, completed from reference TRBV19 and TRBJ2-1, reads DGGITQSPKYLFRKEGQNVTLSCEQNLNHDAMYWYRQDPGQGLRLIYYSQIVNDFQKGDIAEGYSVSREKKESFPLTVTSAQKNPTAFYLCASSFDNEQFFGPGTRLTVL.

V gene TRBV5-1 combines with J gene TRBJ2-2; the D gene is possibly TRBD2 (5 bases). Germline CDR1 and CDR2: SGHRS and YFSETQ. Between the trimmed V and J ends, which lost 6 bases and 6 bases, there was a span of 15 bases. The CDR3 length is 14 residues. This chain's CDR3 is CASTMDPGSGELFF. In DNA form, the CDR3 reads TGCGCCAGCACTATGGATCCGGGATCCGGGGAGCTGTTTTTT.

The V and J genes are TRBV5-3 and TRBJ2-1; a possible D gene is TRBD2 (6 bases). TRBV5-3 is designated an ORF whose function remains uncertain. The CDR3 contains 16 residues. V lost 4 bases, J lost 5 bases, and 19 bases lay in between. The CDR3: CARSPPGERVNNEQFF. For the CDR3, the DNA is TGTGCCAGAAGCCCACCGGGGGAGCGGGTTAACAATGAGCAGTTCTTC.

The rearrangement links TRBV7-9 to TRBJ2-7, with 7 bases fitting TRBD1. The germline V gene encodes CDR1 SEHNR and CDR2 FQNEAQ (reference sequence). V lost 5 bases, J lost 7 bases, and 8 bases stayed unmatched. The CDR3 sequence is 13 residues long. CDR3 sequence reads: CASSPSGTVEQYF. Here the CDR3 DNA reads TGTGCCAGCAGCCCGAGTGGGACAGTAGAGCAGTACTTC.

V is TRBV6-5 and J is TRBJ1-4; weak D call: TRBD1 (5 bases). CDR1 and CDR2 from the germline V gene are MNHEY and SVGAGI. The CDR3 loop spans 15 amino acids. V was pared by 6 bases and J by 4 bases, with 15 bases between. The CDR3 spells CASSHRGSYNEKLFF. CDR3 nucleotides: TGTGCCAGCAGCCACCGGGGGTCCTATAATGAAAAACTGTTTTTT.

This clone was observed a handful of times. The J gene is TRBJ1-1, the V gene TRBV11-2; perhaps TRBD1 as D (6 bases). The CDR3 runs 11 residues. Germline V lookup: CDR1 SGHAT, CDR2 FQNNGV. Trimming shortened V by 5 bases and J by 9 bases, and 10 bases separated the two germline ends. The CDR3 here is CASSPRGKAFF. The CDR3 region has the DNA TGTGCCAGCAGCCCCAGGGGTAAAGCTTTCTTT.

The chain links TRBV28 to TRBJ2-7; tentatively, D is TRBD2 (5 bases). CDR3 length: 15 amino acids. Germline values: CDR1 MDHEN, CDR2 SYDVKM. V lost 2 bases to trimming and J lost 0 bases, with 11 bases between them. CDR3 region: CASSLAGGLSYEQYF. The CDR3 DNA is TGTGCCAGCAGTTTAGCGGGCGGCCTCTCCTACGAGCAGTACTTC.

This clone has at least ten counts. This chain uses TRBV5-4 with TRBJ1-2; 9 nucleotides line up with TRBD1. CDR1 and CDR2 (germline): SGHNT, YYREEE (reference sequence). This CDR3 has 17 residues. V was pared by 0 bases and J by 0 bases, with 6 bases of the junction left unmatched. The CDR3 loop reads CASSLGTGVQANYGYTF. The CDR3 bases are TGTGCCAGCAGCTTGGGGACAGGGGTCCAAGCTAACTATGGCTACACCTTC.

The rearrangement uses TRBV5-6 and TRBJ2-7; D might be TRBD1 (5 bases). From germline, CDR1 is SGHDT and CDR2 YYEEEE. V lost 2 bases, J lost 0 bases, and 12 bases lay in between. The CDR3 is 15 residues long. This chain's CDR3 is CASSFGGRASYEQYF. The DNA of the CDR3 is TGTGCCAGCAGCTTTGGTGGCAGGGCCTCCTACGAGCAGTACTTC.

The chain joins TRBV18 to TRBJ2-6; 7 positions agree with TRBD1. Germline V gene lookup returns CDR1 KGHSH and CDR2 LQKENI. This CDR3 region has 18 residues. V trimming: 6 bases; J trimming: 1 base; junction bases outside the gene matches: 12. The CDR3 sequence is CASSLFRDSQSGANVLTF. The CDR3 coding sequence is TGTGCCAGCTCGCTATTCCGGGACAGTCAGTCTGGGGCCAACGTCCTGACTTTC.

The V and J genes are TRBV30 and TRBJ2-7; possible D gene TRBD2, 6 bases. Germline V gives CDR1 GTSNPN, CDR2 SVGIG (reference sequence). Trimming pared 3 bases from V and 6 bases from J, leaving 18 bases between. CDR3 length equals 14 residues. CDR3 protein: CAWSRGLFGSEQYF. The CDR3 DNA reads TGTGCCTGGAGCCGGGGACTCTTTGGTAGCGAGCAGTACTTC. Combining the CDR3 with reference TRBV30 and TRBJ2-7 gives the whole variable domain SQTIHQWPATLVQPVGSPLSLECTVEGTSNPNLYWYRQAAGRGLQLLFYSVGIGQISSEVPQNLSASRPQDRQFILSSKKLLLSDSGFYLCAWSRGLFGSEQYFGPGTRLTVT.

The chain employs TRBV6-4 and TRBJ1-2, with D tentatively TRBD1 (5 bases). The ends were cut back, 4 bases at V and 4 bases at J, with 13 bases in the middle. This CDR3 spans 14 amino acids. The germline CDR1 and CDR2 sequences are MRHNA and SNTAGT. The CDR3 nucleotides read TGTGCCAGCAGTGCCCAGGGTGGCCCCTATGGCTACACCTTC. As protein: CASSAQGGPYGYTF.

V is TRBV5-4 and J is TRBJ1-2; D unclear. This CDR3 region has 14 residues. Germline CDR1 SGHNT, CDR2 YYREEE (reference sequence). V was trimmed by 5 bases and J by 10 bases, leaving 21 bases between them. In nucleotides, the CDR3 is TGTGCCAGCAGACTCGGAGAGGCCCCAGCCTTCTACACCTTC. This sequence encodes CASRLGEAPAFYTF.

The chain joins TRBV7-2 to TRBJ2-7, with 9 bases identical to TRBD1. From germline, CDR1 is SGHTA and CDR2 FQGNSA. The CDR3 totals 16 residues. V lost 5 bases, J lost 4 bases, and 12 bases stayed unmatched. CDR3 amino acids: CASSLPGWDRAYEQYF. The CDR3 nucleotides are TGTGCCAGCAGCCTCCCGGGATGGGACAGGGCGTACGAGCAGTACTTC.

This clone was observed a handful of times. The CDR3 DNA reads as TGTGCCAGCAGCCAAGATAGAGGACTAGCGGGGATCCAAGAGACCCAGTACTTC. Its protein is CASSQDRGLAGIQETQYF. This rearrangement joins TRBV14 to TRBJ2-5; 12 bases map to TRBD2. The CDR3 is 18 amino acids. CDR1 and CDR2 (germline): SGHDN, FVKESK. The junction had 6 bases not matched to a gene; V was cut back by 0 bases and J by 1 base.

This clone was counted a single time. The chain employs TRBV20-1 and TRBJ2-3, with TRBD1 identical over 7 bases. The CDR3 is 10 amino acids. The junction had 3 bases not matched to a gene; V was cut back by 5 bases and J by 10 bases. Germline CDR1 reads DFQATT; CDR2 reads SNEGSKA (reference sequence). The CDR3 region is CSAQTGSQYF. In nucleotides, the CDR3 is TGCAGTGCTCAGACAGGGTCGCAGTATTTT.

The chain couples TRBV7-9 to TRBJ2-3, with 9 bases identical to TRBD1. Germline V lookup: CDR1 SEHNR, CDR2 FQNEAQ (reference sequence). V lost 2 bases and J lost 2; bases outside the gene matches: 2. This CDR3 comprises 15 residues. The CDR3 spells CASSLPQGATDTQYF. The CDR3 DNA reads as TGTGCCAGCAGCTTACCACAGGGGGCCACAGATACGCAGTATTTT.

The V gene is TRBV5-4, the J gene TRBJ2-1; the D gene is possibly TRBD2 (5 bases). Germline V CDR1 and CDR2: SGHNT, YYREEE (reference sequence). V lost 0 bases and J lost 5, with 9 bases in between. The CDR3 contains 14 residues. The CDR3 sequence: CASSLAASHNEQFF. The CDR3 region has the DNA TGTGCCAGCAGCTTGGCGGCTAGCCACAATGAGCAGTTCTTC.

Notes on this clone: This sample also contains other DNA sequences that code for the same CDR3. The gene calls are TRBV5-1 and TRBJ2-2; 12 bases align to TRBD2. Trimming removed 4 bases from V and 5 bases from J; junction bases left unmatched: 3. Germline V gene lookup returns CDR1 SGHRS and CDR2 YFSETQ. CDR3 length: 15 amino acids. Here the CDR3 reads CASSQTSGRTGELFF. The DNA of the CDR3 is TGCGCCAGCAGCCAGACTAGCGGGAGAACCGGGGAGCTGTTTTTT.

This clone was detected once. The chain has TRBV29-1 and TRBJ1-2; TRBD1 is a possible D gene (5 bases). CDR3 length equals 16 residues. Germline loops: CDR1 SQVTM, CDR2 ANQGSEA. Trimming stripped 4 bases from V and 5 bases from J, with 23 bases between. CDR3 residues: CSVGSGAWEGLYGYTF. The DNA of the CDR3 is TGCAGCGTTGGCAGCGGGGCATGGGAGGGGTTGTATGGCTACACCTTC. Full variable domain (rest looked up from reference TRBV29-1 and TRBJ1-2): SAVISQKPSRDICQRGTSLTIQCQVDSQVTMMFWYRQQPGQSLTLIATANQGSEATYESGFVIDKFPISRPNLTFSTLTVSNMSPEDSSIYLCSVGSGAWEGLYGYTFGSGTRLTVV.

The chain joins TRBV6-5 to TRBJ2-7, with TRBD1 matching over 9 bases. CDR3 size: 14 residues. Losses at the gene ends were 5 bases for V and 4 bases for J; bases not matched to a gene: 6. Germline lookup yields CDR1 MNHEY and CDR2 SVGAGI. The CDR3 DNA reads TGTGCCAGCAGTCGCCGGGACAGGGCGTACGAGCAGTACTTC. Protein: CASSRRDRAYEQYF.

The chain recombines TRBV19 with TRBJ2-7; the match to TRBD2 covers 11 bases. V lost 4 bases to trimming and J lost 0 bases; unmatched junction nucleotides: 11. Germline CDR1 is LNHDA and CDR2 is SQIVND (reference sequence). CDR3 size: 18 residues. CDR3 in DNA: TGTGCCAGTAGTAAAATCACTAGCGGGAGACCAAGCTCCTACGAGCAGTACTTC. Amino acid sequence: CASSKITSGRPSSYEQYF.

CDR3 amino acids: CASSRRAGVNTEAFF. CDR3 nucleotides: TGTGCCAGTAGCAGGAGGGCAGGGGTGAACACTGAAGCTTTCTTT. V gene TRBV19 combines with J gene TRBJ1-1; D is possibly TRBD1 (6 bases). V was clipped by 6 bases and J by 0 bases, with 14 bases between them. CDR1 is LNHDA and CDR2 is SQIVND in the germline V gene (reference sequence). CDR3 length: 15 residues.

The chain combines TRBV30 with TRBJ1-3; D might be TRBD1 (5 bases). The CDR3 contains 14 residues. Germline V lookup: CDR1 GTSNPN, CDR2 SVGIG (reference sequence). V lost 5 bases and J lost 6, with 17 bases in between. As DNA, the CDR3 is TGTGCCTGGGGGGACTGGGAGCGCGTAAACACCATATATTTT. Amino acid sequence: CAWGDWERVNTIYF.

This chain links TRBV5-1 with TRBJ2-1; TRBD2 agrees at 9 bases. The germline CDR1 and CDR2 sequences are SGHRS and YFSETQ. After removal of 2 bases from V and 4 bases from J, the junction contained 7 bases not matched to a gene. The CDR3 length is 16 residues. Written as DNA, the CDR3 is TGCGCCAGCAGCTTCAGACAGACTAGCGGATACAATGAGCAGTTCTTC. This translates into CASSFRQTSGYNEQFF.